The sequence of this TCR beta chain was determined in a study of identical twins. General observations from the study: Insertion counts were lower in abundant cord blood beta clonotypes, a trend that memory repertoires did not show. In zero-insertion analyses, partial confounding could arise from invariant MAIT and iNKT cells.

This CDR3 is 16 amino acids long. The J segment lost 4 bases and the V segment lost 8 bases, leaving 10 bases of the junction unmatched. This clonotype was detected a few times. Its specificity is not known. TCRdb re-called the 5' RACE reads through MiXCR, storing one row per CDR3 protein. Of 1.5 million to 2 million distinct CDR3 sequences listed, about 31% are singletons. V gene TRBV12-3 or TRBV12-4 combines with J gene TRBJ2-1; 11 bases agree with TRBD2. The receptor was isolated from a newborn girl in good health. Sequenced input: cord blood. CDR3 nucleotide sequence: TGTGCCAGCCTCCCTAGCGGGAGGCGTAGGTACAATGAGCAGTTCTTC. Translating it yields CASLPSGRRRYNEQFF.